A single T cell receptor (beta chain) is shown here with its context. Its target is unknown. Sequence at one end of the junction differs from germline and may be a read error. Sequenced by immunoSEQ multiplex PCR; TCRdb stores in-frame clones only, minus some. The sample lists about 1,700 clones; around 16% were seen once. The CDR3 has 18 residues. Germline V gene sequence: CDR1 SGHRS, CDR2 YFSETQ. The sample comes from a study of CD4 T cell repertoires in COVID-19. Study conclusions and caveats: SARS-CoV and/or HKU1 spike cultures shared between about 6 and 26% of SARS-CoV-2 clonotypes. Suggested intraclonal diversification: top SARS-CoV-2-reactive clonotypes appeared in two or three memory subsets.

The input for sequencing was memory CD4+ T cells, cultured in vitro, taken after recovery from COVID-19. V and J are TRBV5-1 and TRBJ1-6, with D possibly TRBD1 on 6 matching bases. This TCR came from a human donor who had COVID-19. In DNA form, the CDR3 reads TGCGCCCGCAGCTTGGACGGCGGGGGCGGGGCGGGTAATTCACCCCTCCACTTT. Translation: CARSLDGGGGAGNSPLHF.